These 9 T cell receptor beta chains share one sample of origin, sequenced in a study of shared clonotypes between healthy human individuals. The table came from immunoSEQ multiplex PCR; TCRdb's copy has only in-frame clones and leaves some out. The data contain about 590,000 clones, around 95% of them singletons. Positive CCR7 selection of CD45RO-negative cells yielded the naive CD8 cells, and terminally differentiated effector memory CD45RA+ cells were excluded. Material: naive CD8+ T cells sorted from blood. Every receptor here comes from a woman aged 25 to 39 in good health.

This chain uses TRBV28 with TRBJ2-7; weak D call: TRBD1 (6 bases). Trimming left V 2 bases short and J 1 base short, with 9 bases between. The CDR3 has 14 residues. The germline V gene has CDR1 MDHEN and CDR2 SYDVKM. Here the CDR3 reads CASSLADRSYEQYF. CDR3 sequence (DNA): TGTGCCAGCAGTTTAGCCGACAGGTCCTACGAGCAGTACTTC.

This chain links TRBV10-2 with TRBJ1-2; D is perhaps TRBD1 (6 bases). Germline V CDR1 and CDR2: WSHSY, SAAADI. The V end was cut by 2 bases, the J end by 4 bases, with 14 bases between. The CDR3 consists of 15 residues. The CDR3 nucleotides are TGCGCCAGCAGTGAGGGCCACCAAGGGGGCTATGGCTACACCTTC. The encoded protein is CASSEGHQGGYGYTF.

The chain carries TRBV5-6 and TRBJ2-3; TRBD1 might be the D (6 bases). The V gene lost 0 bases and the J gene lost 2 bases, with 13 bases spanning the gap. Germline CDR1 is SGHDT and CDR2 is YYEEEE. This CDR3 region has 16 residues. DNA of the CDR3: TGTGCCAGCAGCTTGGGCCAGGGGTGGGACACAGATACGCAGTATTTT. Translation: CASSLGQGWDTDTQYF.

CDR3 nucleotides: TGTGCCAGCAGCTTAAGCGGGGGAGCTTTCTTT. It yields the protein CASSLSGGAFF. V and J are TRBV11-2 and TRBJ1-1; the D gene is possibly TRBD1 (5 bases). The CDR3 length is 11 residues. CDR1 is SGHAT and CDR2 is FQNNGV in the germline V gene. The V and J ends lost 2 bases and 10 bases respectively, with 8 bases between them.

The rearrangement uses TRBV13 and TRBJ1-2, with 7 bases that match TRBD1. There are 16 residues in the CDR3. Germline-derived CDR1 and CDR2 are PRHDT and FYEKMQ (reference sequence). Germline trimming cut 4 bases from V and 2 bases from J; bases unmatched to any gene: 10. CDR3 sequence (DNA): TGTGCCAGCAGCTCATGGACAGGAGGGGGAAACTATGGCTACACCTTC. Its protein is CASSSWTGGGNYGYTF.

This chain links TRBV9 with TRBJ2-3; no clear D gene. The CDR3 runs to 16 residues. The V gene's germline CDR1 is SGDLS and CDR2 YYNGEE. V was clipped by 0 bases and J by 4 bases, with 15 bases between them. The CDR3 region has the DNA TGTGCCAGCAGCGTAGGGGTTCGGACCGTCGCAGATACGCAGTATTTT. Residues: CASSVGVRTVADTQYF.

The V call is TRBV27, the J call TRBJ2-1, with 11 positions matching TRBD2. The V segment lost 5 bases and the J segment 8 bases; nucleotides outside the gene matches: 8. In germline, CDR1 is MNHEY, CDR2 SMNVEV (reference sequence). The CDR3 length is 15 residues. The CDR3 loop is CASSPRLAGSDEQFF. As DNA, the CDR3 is TGTGCCAGCAGTCCCCGACTAGCGGGAAGCGATGAGCAGTTCTTC.

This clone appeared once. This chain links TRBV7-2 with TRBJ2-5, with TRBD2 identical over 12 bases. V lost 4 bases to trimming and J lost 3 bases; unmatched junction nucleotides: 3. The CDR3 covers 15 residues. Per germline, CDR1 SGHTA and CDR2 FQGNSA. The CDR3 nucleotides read TGTGCCAGCAGCTCCTGGACTAGCGGGGAAGAGACCCAGTACTTC. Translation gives CASSSWTSGEETQYF. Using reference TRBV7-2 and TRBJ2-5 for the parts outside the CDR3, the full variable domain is GAGVSQSPSNKVTEKGKDVELRCDPISGHTALYWYRQSLGQGLEFLIYFQGNSAPDKSGLPSDRFSAERTGGSVSTLTIQRTQQEDSAVYLCASSSWTSGEETQYFGPGTRLLVL.

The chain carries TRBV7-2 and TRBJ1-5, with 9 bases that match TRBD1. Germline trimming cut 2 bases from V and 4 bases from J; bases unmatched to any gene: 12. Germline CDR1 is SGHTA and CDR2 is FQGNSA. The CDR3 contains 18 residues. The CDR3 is CASSLYDSGQGRNQPQHF. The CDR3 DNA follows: TGTGCCAGCAGCTTATACGATTCGGGACAGGGCCGAAATCAGCCCCAGCATTTT.